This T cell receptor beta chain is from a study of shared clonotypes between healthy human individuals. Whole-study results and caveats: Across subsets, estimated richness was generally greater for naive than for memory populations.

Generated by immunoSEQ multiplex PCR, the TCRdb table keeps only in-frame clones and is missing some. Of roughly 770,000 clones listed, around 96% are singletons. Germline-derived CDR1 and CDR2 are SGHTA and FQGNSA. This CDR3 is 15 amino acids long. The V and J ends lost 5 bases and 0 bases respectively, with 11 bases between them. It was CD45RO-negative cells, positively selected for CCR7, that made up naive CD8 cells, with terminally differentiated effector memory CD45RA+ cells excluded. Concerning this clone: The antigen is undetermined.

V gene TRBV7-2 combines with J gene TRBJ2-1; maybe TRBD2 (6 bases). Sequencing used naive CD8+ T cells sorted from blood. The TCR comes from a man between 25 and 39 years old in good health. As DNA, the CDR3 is TGTGCCAGCAGCATTGGGACTTCCTCCTACAATGAGCAGTTCTTC. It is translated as CASSIGTSSYNEQFF.